The sequence of this T cell receptor (beta chain) was determined in a study of long-term antiretroviral therapy in people with HIV. CDR3 size: 15 residues. The trim removed 2 bases at V and 5 bases at J, leaving 7 bases unmatched. Germline V gives CDR1 ENHRY, CDR2 SYGVKD. The assay used was immunoSEQ (version v3.0), run at survey level. Sequencing targeted roughly 40,000-55,000 T-cell genomes per sample. Sequencing used immunoSEQ multiplex PCR; TCRdb keeps in-frame clones, though not all of them. The table includes 20,000 to 25,000 clones, more than 80% detected once. In the case of this clone: Antigen specificity is unknown.

General study findings and limits: Repertoires from HIV showed CDR3 length ranges narrower than those of controls.

This clonotype was sampled from a man aged 35 to 55 with HIV. The J gene is TRBJ1-1, the V gene TRBV10-3, with 8 bases matching TRBD1. The sequencing here drew on unsorted PBMCs, taken 0.5 years before starting antiretroviral therapy. CDR3 residues: CAISEGQGTKTEAFF. The CDR3 bases are TGTGCCATCAGTGAGGGACAGGGTACGAAAACTGAAGCTTTCTTT.